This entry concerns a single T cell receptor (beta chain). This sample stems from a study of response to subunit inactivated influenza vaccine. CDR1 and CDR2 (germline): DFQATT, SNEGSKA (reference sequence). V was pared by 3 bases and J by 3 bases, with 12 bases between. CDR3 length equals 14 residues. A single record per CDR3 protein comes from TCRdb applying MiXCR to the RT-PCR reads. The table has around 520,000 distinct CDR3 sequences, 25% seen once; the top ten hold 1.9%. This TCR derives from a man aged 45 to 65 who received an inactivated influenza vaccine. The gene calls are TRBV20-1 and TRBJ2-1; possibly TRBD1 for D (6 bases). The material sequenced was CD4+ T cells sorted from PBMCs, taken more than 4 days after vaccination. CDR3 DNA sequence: TGCAGTGCTAGTGGGGACAAAAACTACAATGAGCAGTTCTTC. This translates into CSASGDKNYNEQFF.